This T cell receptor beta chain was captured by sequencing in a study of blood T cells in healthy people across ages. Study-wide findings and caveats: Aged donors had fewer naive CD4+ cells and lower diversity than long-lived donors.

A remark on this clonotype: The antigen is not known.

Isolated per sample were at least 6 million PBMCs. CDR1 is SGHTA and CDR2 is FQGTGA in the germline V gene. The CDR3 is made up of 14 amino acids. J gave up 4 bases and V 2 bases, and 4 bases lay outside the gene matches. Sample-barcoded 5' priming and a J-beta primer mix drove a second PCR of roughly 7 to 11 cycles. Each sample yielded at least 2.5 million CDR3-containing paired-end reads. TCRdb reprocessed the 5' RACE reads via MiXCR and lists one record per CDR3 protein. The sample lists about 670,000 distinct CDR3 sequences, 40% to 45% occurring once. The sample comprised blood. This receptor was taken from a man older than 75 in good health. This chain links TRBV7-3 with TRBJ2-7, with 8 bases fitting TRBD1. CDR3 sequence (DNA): TGTGCCAGCAGCTTACCCCAGGGGGCATACGAGCAGTACTTC. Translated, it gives CASSLPQGAYEQYF.